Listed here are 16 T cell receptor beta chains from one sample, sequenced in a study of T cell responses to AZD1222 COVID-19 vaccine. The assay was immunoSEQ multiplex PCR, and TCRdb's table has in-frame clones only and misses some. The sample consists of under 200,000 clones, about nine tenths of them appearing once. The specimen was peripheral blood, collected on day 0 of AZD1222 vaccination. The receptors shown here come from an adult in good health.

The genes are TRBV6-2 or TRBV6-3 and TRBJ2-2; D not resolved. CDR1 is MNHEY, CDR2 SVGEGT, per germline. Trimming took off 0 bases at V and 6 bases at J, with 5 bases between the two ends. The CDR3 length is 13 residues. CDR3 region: CASSYSFAGELFF. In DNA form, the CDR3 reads TGTGCCAGCAGTTACTCATTCGCCGGGGAGCTGTTTTTT.

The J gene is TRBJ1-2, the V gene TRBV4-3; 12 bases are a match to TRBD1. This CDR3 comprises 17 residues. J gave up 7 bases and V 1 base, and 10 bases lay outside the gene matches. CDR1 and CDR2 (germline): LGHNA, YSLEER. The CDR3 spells CASSQGVPGQGASGYTF. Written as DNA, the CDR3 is TGCGCCAGCAGCCAAGGGGTACCGGGACAGGGGGCTTCTGGCTACACCTTC.

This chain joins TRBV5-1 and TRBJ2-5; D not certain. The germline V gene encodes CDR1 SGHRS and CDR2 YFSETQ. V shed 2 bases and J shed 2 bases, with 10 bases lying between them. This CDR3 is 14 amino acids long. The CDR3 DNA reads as TGCGCCAGCAGCTTAATGCGGAAGCAAGAGACCCAGTACTTC. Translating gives CASSLMRKQETQYF.

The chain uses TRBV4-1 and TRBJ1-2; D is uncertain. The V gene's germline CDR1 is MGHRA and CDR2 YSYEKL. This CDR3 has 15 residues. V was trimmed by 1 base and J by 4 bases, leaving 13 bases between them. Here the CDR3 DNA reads TGCGCCAGCAGCCAAGTAAGTGGAGTTCGCTATGGCTACACCTTC. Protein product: CASSQVSGVRYGYTF.

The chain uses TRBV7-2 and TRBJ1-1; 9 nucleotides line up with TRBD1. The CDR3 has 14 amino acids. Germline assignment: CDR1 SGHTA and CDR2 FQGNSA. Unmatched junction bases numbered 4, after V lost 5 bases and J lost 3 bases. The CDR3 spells CASSRGTGYTEAFF. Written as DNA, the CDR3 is TGTGCCAGCAGCCGCGGGACAGGGTACACTGAAGCTTTCTTT.

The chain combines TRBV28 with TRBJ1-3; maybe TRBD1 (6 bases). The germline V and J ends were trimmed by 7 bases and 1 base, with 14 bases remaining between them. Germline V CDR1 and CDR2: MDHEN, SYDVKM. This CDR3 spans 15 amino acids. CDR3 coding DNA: TGTGCCAGCACGGAAGGGACAACTTCTGGAAACACCATATATTTT. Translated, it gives CASTEGTTSGNTIYF.

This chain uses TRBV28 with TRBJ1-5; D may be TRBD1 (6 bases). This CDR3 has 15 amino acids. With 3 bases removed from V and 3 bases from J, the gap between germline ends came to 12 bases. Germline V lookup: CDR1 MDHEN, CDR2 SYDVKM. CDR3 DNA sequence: TGTGCCAGCAGTTTGCAGGGGCCGAACAATCAGCCCCAGCATTTT. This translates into CASSLQGPNNQPQHF.

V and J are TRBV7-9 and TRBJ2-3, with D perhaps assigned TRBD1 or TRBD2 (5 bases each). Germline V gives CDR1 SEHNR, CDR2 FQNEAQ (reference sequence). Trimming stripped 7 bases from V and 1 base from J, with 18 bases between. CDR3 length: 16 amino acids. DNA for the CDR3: TGTGCCAGCAACATCCGAGGGGATTGGGGCACAGATACGCAGTATTTT. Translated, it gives CASNIRGDWGTDTQYF.

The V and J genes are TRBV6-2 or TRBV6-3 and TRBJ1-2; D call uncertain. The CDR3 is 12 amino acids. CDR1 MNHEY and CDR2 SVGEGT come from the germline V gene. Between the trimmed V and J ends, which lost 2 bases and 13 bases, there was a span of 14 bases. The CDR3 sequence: CASSYGLADCTF. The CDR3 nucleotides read TGTGCCAGCAGTTACGGGTTGGCGGATTGCACCTTC.

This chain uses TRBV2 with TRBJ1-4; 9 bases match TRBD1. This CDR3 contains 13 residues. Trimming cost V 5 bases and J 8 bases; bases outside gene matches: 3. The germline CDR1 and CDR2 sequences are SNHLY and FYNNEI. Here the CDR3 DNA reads TGTGCCAGCAGTTGGACAGGGGCCGAAAAACTGTTTTTT. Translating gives CASSWTGAEKLFF.

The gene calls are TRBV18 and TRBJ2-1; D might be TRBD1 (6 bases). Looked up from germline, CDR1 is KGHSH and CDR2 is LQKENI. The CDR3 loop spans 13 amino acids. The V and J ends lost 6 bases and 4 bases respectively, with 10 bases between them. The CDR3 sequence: CASSPDRYNEQFF. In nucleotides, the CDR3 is TGTGCCAGCTCCCCTGACAGGTACAATGAGCAGTTCTTC.

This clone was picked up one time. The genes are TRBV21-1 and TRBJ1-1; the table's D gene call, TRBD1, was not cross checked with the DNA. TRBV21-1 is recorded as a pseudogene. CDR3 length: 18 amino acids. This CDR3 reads CASSKGGTASWGNTEAFF. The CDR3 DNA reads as TGTGCCAGCAGCAAAGGGGGGACAGCCTCATGGGGGAACACTGAAGCTTTCTTT.

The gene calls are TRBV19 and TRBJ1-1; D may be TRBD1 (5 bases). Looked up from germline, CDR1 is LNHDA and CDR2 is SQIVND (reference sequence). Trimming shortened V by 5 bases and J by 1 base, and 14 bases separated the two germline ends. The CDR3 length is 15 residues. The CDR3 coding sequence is TGTGCCAGTAGTTTGGGGGGAACAGCGAACACTGAAGCTTTCTTT. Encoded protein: CASSLGGTANTEAFF.

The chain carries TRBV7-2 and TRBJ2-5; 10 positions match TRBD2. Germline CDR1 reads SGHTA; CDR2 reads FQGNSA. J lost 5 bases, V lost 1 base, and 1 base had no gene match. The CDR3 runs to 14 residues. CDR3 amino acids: CASSLVAGGETQYF. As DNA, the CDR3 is TGTGCCAGCAGCTTAGTAGCGGGGGGTGAGACCCAGTACTTC.

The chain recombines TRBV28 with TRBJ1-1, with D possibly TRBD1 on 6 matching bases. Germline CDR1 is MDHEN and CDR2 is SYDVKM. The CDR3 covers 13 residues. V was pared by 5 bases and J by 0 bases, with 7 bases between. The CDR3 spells CASSRQVNTEAFF. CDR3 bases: TGTGCCAGCAGTCGACAGGTGAACACTGAAGCTTTCTTT.

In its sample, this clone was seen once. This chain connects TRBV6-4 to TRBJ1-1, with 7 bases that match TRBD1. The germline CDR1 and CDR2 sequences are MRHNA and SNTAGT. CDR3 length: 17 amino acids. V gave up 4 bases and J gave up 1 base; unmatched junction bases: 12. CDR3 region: CASSGPGQSLGNTEAFF. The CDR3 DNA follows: TGTGCCAGCAGTGGCCCGGGACAGAGCCTCGGGAACACTGAAGCTTTCTTT.